This T cell receptor beta chain appears in the sequencing data of a study of T cell responses to AZD1222 COVID-19 vaccine. Study-level findings and limits: When two AZD1222 doses had been given, Spike-specific TCR breadth and depth rose. Donors were chiefly white British, with a greater number of females, and clonal diversity was perhaps underestimated.

Some clones are missing from TCRdb's copy, which holds only in-frame ones; the method was immunoSEQ multiplex PCR. The sample holds some 40,000 clones, around three quarters seen once. Note on this clone: The antigen is undetermined.

This CDR3 region has 15 residues. The J segment lost 7 bases and the V segment lost 4 bases, leaving 9 bases of the junction unmatched. The germline V gene has CDR1 SGHAT and CDR2 FQNNGV. This chain joins TRBV11-2 and TRBJ2-1, with 8 positions matching TRBD1. The TCR sequence derives from an adult in good health. This specimen was peripheral blood, taken on day 0 of AZD1222 vaccination. Here the CDR3 reads CASSSQQGAFNEQFF. CDR3 in DNA: TGTGCCAGCAGCTCCCAGCAGGGGGCCTTTAATGAGCAGTTCTTC.